This T cell receptor (beta chain) was recovered during a study of T cell repertoires in cytomegalovirus infection. Study context: Based on public TCR beta signatures, there were indications of CMV infection and of a matching HLA type.

Turning to this clonotype: What it binds is not known.

Germline loops: CDR1 SGHAT, CDR2 FQDESV (reference sequence). V lost 4 bases and J 0 bases, leaving 24 bases between the germline ends. The CDR3 length is 19 residues. TCRdb redid the calling of the reads with MiXCR, one entry per CDR3 protein. This sample has hundreds of thousands of distinct CDR3 sequences, with 33% found just once. This receptor was obtained from a human donor in good health (CMV status not recorded). Some clones in this sample may be carry-over from other donors' samples. The chain uses TRBV11-1 and TRBJ1-1, with a tentative D call TRBD1 (6 bases). The sequencing here drew on cultured PBMCs, taken from culture after CMV antigen stimulation. The CDR3 DNA sequence: TGTGCCAGCAGCTACGGTGCATGGGGGCCGACTGAGATGAACACTGAAGCTTTCTTT. Its translation is CASSYGAWGPTEMNTEAFF.